The 29 T cell receptor beta chains listed next were all sequenced from one sample in a study of cytomegalovirus exposure and HLA in healthy donors. Measured with immunoSEQ multiplex PCR; TCRdb has only the in-frame clones, and not every one. The sample records about 160,000 clones, roughly nine tenths being singletons. Material: PBMCs. All receptors derive from a woman in her thirties in good health and CMV-seronegative.

This clone was seen more than once but under ten times. V usage is TRBV28 and J usage is TRBJ1-5, with D tentatively TRBD1 (5 bases). The V gene's germline CDR1 is MDHEN and CDR2 SYDVKM. The V end lost 3 bases, the J end lost 6 bases, and 9 bases lay between the germline ends. CDR3 length: 13 residues. DNA of the CDR3: TGTGCCAGCAGTTTTGGGGGTAGTCAGCCCCAGCATTTT. As protein: CASSFGGSQPQHF.

This clone was observed at least ten times. The rearrangement links TRBV28 to TRBJ2-1; 9 bases map to TRBD2. Germline CDR1 MDHEN, CDR2 SYDVKM. Unmatched junction bases numbered 5, after V lost 5 bases and J lost 3 bases. The CDR3 contains 15 residues. The CDR3 nucleotides read TGTGCCAGCAGTCAAGCGGGAGGTCTCTACAATGAGCAGTTCTTC. The encoded protein is CASSQAGGLYNEQFF.

The chain links TRBV27 to TRBJ1-1; D is unresolved. Trimming cost V 4 bases and J 2 bases, with 11 bases left between them. Germline V gives CDR1 MNHEY, CDR2 SMNVEV (reference sequence). This CDR3 spans 14 amino acids. Here the CDR3 DNA reads TGTGCCAGCAGTTGGCTTGGCGGAAACACTGAAGCTTTCTTT. It codes for CASSWLGGNTEAFF.

A note on this clone: Germline and junction disagree at one end, which may indicate a read error. The chain couples TRBV6-1 to TRBJ2-7; TRBD1 agrees at 10 bases. Germline CDR1 and CDR2: MNHNS and SASEGT. The CDR3 extends over 15 amino acids. CDR3 amino acids: CATSPLGQGLFEGDF. The CDR3 DNA follows: TGTGCCACTTCTCCTCTGGGACAGGGGCTCTTCGAAGGAGACTTC.

This clone was detected once. At one end the junction does not follow the germline gene, possibly because of a read error. The CDR3 here is CASSLLLARDF. CDR3 bases: TGTGCCAGCAGCTTGTTGCTAGCCAGAGATTTT. This chain uses TRBV5-6 with TRBJ2-3; D possibly corresponds to TRBD2 (5 bases). The CDR3 extends over 11 amino acids. The V gene's germline CDR1 is SGHDT and CDR2 YYEEEE.

The chain joins TRBV5-6 to TRBJ2-1; 7 bases line up with TRBD2. The J segment lost 5 bases and the V segment lost 7 bases, leaving 6 bases of the junction unmatched. The CDR3 runs to 13 residues. CDR1 and CDR2 from the germline V gene are SGHDT and YYEEEE. CDR3 amino acids: CASLGTTDNEQFF. As DNA, the CDR3 is TGTGCCAGCCTGGGGACTACCGACAATGAGCAGTTCTTC.

The rearrangement uses TRBV29-1 and TRBJ2-2, with D possibly being TRBD1 (5 bases). Germline lookup yields CDR1 SQVTM and CDR2 ANQGSEA. The V end lost 7 bases, the J end lost 4 bases, and 13 bases lay between the germline ends. The CDR3 has 13 residues. The chain's CDR3 is CSGTGASTGELFF. As DNA, the CDR3 is TGCAGCGGCACTGGGGCTAGCACCGGGGAGCTGTTTTTT.

The chain links TRBV11-1 to TRBJ2-1; D possibly corresponds to TRBD2 (6 bases). The CDR3 is 17 residues long. V lost 3 bases to trimming and J lost 4 bases, with 19 bases between them. Germline V gene lookup returns CDR1 SGHAT and CDR2 FQDESV (reference sequence). The CDR3 sequence: CASSLGHGTPIYNEQFF. CDR3 nucleotide sequence: TGTGCCAGCAGCTTGGGCCACGGGACTCCAATATACAATGAGCAGTTCTTC.

The chain has TRBV27 and TRBJ2-2, with D perhaps TRBD1 (5 bases). Germline V gene sequence: CDR1 MNHEY, CDR2 SMNVEV (reference sequence). V was clipped by 7 bases and J by 2 bases, with 14 bases between them. The CDR3 spans 15 residues. Here the CDR3 reads CASTNGQGNTGELFF. Here the CDR3 DNA reads TGTGCCAGCACGAATGGCCAGGGCAACACCGGGGAGCTGTTTTTT.

The table lists this clone with a few counts. This rearrangement joins TRBV7-8 to TRBJ2-1; D is undetermined. The germline gives CDR1 SGHVS, CDR2 FQNEAQ. This CDR3 spans 13 amino acids. With 5 bases removed from V and 6 bases from J, the gap between germline ends came to 11 bases. The CDR3 is CASSNLRFNEQFF. The CDR3 coding sequence is TGTGCCAGCAGCAACCTACGGTTCAATGAGCAGTTCTTC.

The rearrangement uses TRBV15 and TRBJ2-4; perhaps TRBD1 as D (6 bases). The CDR3 is 16 amino acids. The V end lost 6 bases, the J end lost 7 bases, and 22 bases lay between the germline ends. The germline V gene has CDR1 LNHNV and CDR2 YYDKDF (reference sequence). Written as DNA, the CDR3 is TGTGCCACCAGGGGTCAGGGGCGATTCGGGTGGAACATTCAGTACTTC. Protein sequence: CATRGQGRFGWNIQYF.

The chain uses TRBV11-2 and TRBJ2-7; D gene uncertain. From germline, CDR1 is SGHAT and CDR2 FQNNGV. This CDR3 comprises 11 residues. The germline V and J ends were trimmed by 6 bases and 6 bases, with 9 bases remaining between them. The CDR3 DNA follows: TGTGCCAGCAGAGACCACCGCGAGCAGTACTTC. Translating it yields CASRDHREQYF.

The V call is TRBV5-1, the J call TRBJ2-7; D uncertain. CDR1 SGHRS and CDR2 YFSETQ come from the germline V gene. V was trimmed by 0 bases and J by 0 bases, leaving 13 bases between them. The CDR3 has 16 amino acids. CDR3 amino acids: CASSLAASFLSYEQYF. CDR3 bases: TGCGCCAGCAGCTTGGCGGCCAGTTTCCTCTCCTACGAGCAGTACTTC.

This clone came up once. The chain employs TRBV7-9 and TRBJ1-2; D is possibly TRBD1 (6 bases). V dropped 5 bases and J dropped 8 bases, with 15 bases sitting between them. This CDR3 contains 13 residues. The germline V gene encodes CDR1 SEHNR and CDR2 FQNEAQ (reference sequence). The CDR3: CASSETGPGGYTF. The CDR3 nucleotides read TGTGCCAGCAGCGAGACAGGCCCTGGGGGCTACACCTTC. Looking up the rest from reference TRBV7-9 and TRBJ1-2 gives the full variable domain: DTGVSQNPRHKITKRGQNVTFRCDPISEHNRLYWYRQTLGQGPEFLTYFQNEAQLEKSRLLSDRFSAERPKGSFSTLEIQRTEQGDSAMYLCASSETGPGGYTFGSGTRLTVV.

The chain uses TRBV7-9 and TRBJ2-7; possible D gene TRBD1, 6 bases. Germline lookup yields CDR1 SEHNR and CDR2 FQNEAQ (reference sequence). V was cut by 4 bases and J by 6 bases, with 28 bases left in between. This CDR3 region has 18 residues. CDR3 coding DNA: TGTGCCAGCAGCTCCGCCCCGGCCCCCCAGGGGACGGGAAGCGAGCAGTACTTC. Its protein product is CASSSAPAPQGTGSEQYF.

The chain joins TRBV6-5 to TRBJ2-2; 9 bases agree with TRBD1. The CDR3 totals 16 residues. The germline gives CDR1 MNHEY, CDR2 SVGAGI. The ends lost 2 bases at V and 6 bases at J; junction bases unmatched: 7. The CDR3 coding sequence is TGTGCCAGCAGTTACCTCTGGAGACAGGGGGCCGGGGAGCTGTTTTTT. Its translation is CASSYLWRQGAGELFF.

This clone was picked up one time. The CDR3 loop is CAISGLGEQYF. In nucleotides, the CDR3 is TGTGCCATCAGTGGACTTGGGGAGCAGTACTTC. The J gene is TRBJ2-7, the V gene TRBV10-3; D gene ambiguous. V lost 4 bases and J 7 bases, leaving 8 bases between the germline ends. The germline V gene encodes CDR1 ENHRY and CDR2 SYGVKD. The CDR3 runs to 11 residues.

This chain joins TRBV7-2 and TRBJ1-2; no definite D call. Trimming removed 5 bases at V and 8 bases at J, with 9 bases between. This CDR3 contains 11 residues. In germline, CDR1 is SGHTA, CDR2 FQGNSA. This chain's CDR3 is CASSTTRGYTF. In DNA form, the CDR3 reads TGTGCCAGCAGCACCACTCGGGGCTACACCTTC.

The chain recombines TRBV11-1 with TRBJ2-1; the match to TRBD2 covers 8 bases. Germline loops: CDR1 SGHAT, CDR2 FQDESV (reference sequence). The V segment lost 5 bases and the J segment 1 base; nucleotides outside the gene matches: 7. The CDR3 is 16 amino acids. CDR3 DNA: TGTGCCAGCAGCCGGCGGGGCGGGAGGTCCTACAATGAGCAGTTCTTC. It is translated as CASSRRGGRSYNEQFF.

In its sample, this clone was seen a few times. The CDR3 nucleotides are TGTGCCTGGTCGGAGGGGCTGCTGCAGTTCTTC. Translating gives CAWSEGLLQFF. V usage is TRBV30 and J usage is TRBJ2-1, with a possible D match to TRBD2 (6 bases). Between the trimmed V and J ends, which lost 5 bases and 12 bases, there was a span of 14 bases. Germline V gene data show CDR1 as GTSNPN and CDR2 as SVGIG (reference sequence). This CDR3 spans 11 amino acids.

The V gene is TRBV20-1, the J gene TRBJ2-3; D unresolved. This CDR3 has 11 amino acids. Per the germline V gene, CDR1 is DFQATT and CDR2 is SNEGSKA (reference sequence). The CDR3 protein is CSLETTDTQYF. CDR3 sequence (DNA): TGCAGCCTCGAAACCACAGATACGCAGTATTTT.

This clone was seen more than once but under ten times. The rearrangement links TRBV5-6 to TRBJ1-2; D is ambiguous. CDR3 length: 11 amino acids. The V end was cut by 0 bases, the J end by 7 bases, with 4 bases between. Germline CDR1 reads SGHDT; CDR2 reads YYEEEE. The CDR3 spells CASSLGGGYTF. Written as DNA, the CDR3 is TGTGCCAGCAGCTTGGGGGGTGGCTACACCTTC.

The chain employs TRBV19 and TRBJ2-3; D uncertain. The germline V gene has CDR1 LNHDA and CDR2 SQIVND (reference sequence). The ends were cut back, 6 bases at V and 6 bases at J, with 16 bases in the middle. The CDR3 extends over 14 amino acids. The CDR3 here is CASSPEETMDTQYF. CDR3 in DNA: TGTGCCAGTAGCCCCGAAGAGACCATGGATACGCAGTATTTT.

The gene calls are TRBV5-1 and TRBJ1-6; 8 bases match TRBD1. The CDR3 extends over 15 amino acids. After removal of 0 bases from V and 8 bases from J, the junction contained 4 bases not matched to a gene. Germline CDR1 is SGHRS and CDR2 is YFSETQ. DNA of the CDR3: TGCGCCAGCAGCTTGGCGCAGGGGGCGGATTCACCCCTCCACTTT. Translated: CASSLAQGADSPLHF.

This chain links TRBV15 with TRBJ1-2; D not certain. The CDR3 is 19 residues long. Germline-derived CDR1 and CDR2 are LNHNV and YYDKDF (reference sequence). The ends were cut back, 0 bases at V and 0 bases at J, with 20 bases in the middle. CDR3 sequence reads: CATSRDFPHLLLANYGYTF. CDR3 DNA sequence: TGTGCCACCAGCAGAGATTTTCCACATCTCCTACTAGCTAACTATGGCTACACCTTC.

The CDR3 here is CASSLGAGPNTEAFF. Here the CDR3 DNA reads TGTGCCAGCAGCTTAGGGGCAGGGCCGAACACTGAAGCTTTCTTT. The chain is built from TRBV7-2 and TRBJ1-1; possible D gene TRBD1, 5 bases. Trimming removed 1 base at V and 1 base at J, with 10 bases between. This CDR3 region has 15 residues. CDR1 is SGHTA and CDR2 is FQGNSA in the germline V gene.

This chain joins TRBV19 and TRBJ1-1, with D maybe TRBD1 (5 bases). The length of the CDR3 is 13 residues. Deletions cut 8 bases from V and 4 bases from J, with 14 bases between. The germline gives CDR1 LNHDA, CDR2 SQIVND (reference sequence). This CDR3 reads CASEWGTGTEAFF. CDR3 nucleotide sequence: TGTGCCAGTGAGTGGGGCACGGGCACTGAAGCTTTCTTT.

CDR3 sequence reads: CASSELGSYEQYF. The CDR3 DNA reads TGTGCCAGCAGTGAACTGGGTTCCTACGAGCAGTACTTC. J is TRBJ2-7 and V is TRBV6-1, with unresolved D. This CDR3 is built from 13 residues. In germline, CDR1 is MNHNS, CDR2 SASEGT. The ends were cut back, 2 bases at V and 1 base at J, with 6 bases in the middle.

This chain links TRBV7-9 with TRBJ2-5, with D perhaps given as TRBD1 or TRBD2 (6 bases each). The CDR3 covers 15 residues. Trimming stripped 2 bases from V and 4 bases from J, with 14 bases between. Looked up from germline, CDR1 is SEHNR and CDR2 is FQNEAQ (reference sequence). The CDR3 is CASSLRGGLGETQYF. For the CDR3, the DNA is TGTGCCAGCAGCTTACGAGGGGGGCTAGGAGAGACCCAGTACTTC.